This TCR beta chain was sequenced in a study of post-analysis software for immune sequencing data. Study background: Relapsing-remitting, secondary progressive and progressive-relapsing courses of multiple sclerosis were included. Study observations and caveats: A handful of TRBV segments appeared more often in patients than in controls, and TRBV5-6, TRBV5-1 and TRBV20-1 were among these. When the samples were clustered directly with F measure, those that had been prepared in the same batch showed strong co-clustering. People with multiple sclerosis had a significantly lower normalized Chao1 diversity than controls did.

This clonotype was detected only a few times. No antigen is known for it. Unique molecular identifiers were carried by the TCR beta cDNA libraries. The T cell input of roughly 0.9 to 11 million gave around 540,000 cDNA molecules. TCRdb re-called the PCR reads through MiXCR, storing one row per CDR3 protein. The sample has around 710,000 distinct CDR3 sequences; more than 45% are singletons. V was pared by 3 bases and J by 5 bases, with 7 bases of the junction left unmatched. The CDR3 is made up of 16 amino acids. Germline V CDR1 and CDR2: SGDLS, YYNGEE. Input material: blood. The TCR was taken from a girl under 18 with multiple sclerosis. V is TRBV9 and J is TRBJ2-7, with TRBD2 identical over 14 bases. This CDR3 reads CASSDRGLAGVDEQYF. The CDR3 coding sequence is TGTGCCAGCAGCGACAGGGGACTAGCGGGAGTCGACGAGCAGTACTTC.